These T cell receptor beta chains were read from a single sample in a study of identical twins. One entry per CDR3 protein, called by TCRdb with MiXCR from the 5' RACE reads. Of just under 650,000 distinct CDR3 sequences in the sample, just over 7% were seen once. This sample was shared with a second study, whose subject was yellow fever vaccine responses in identical twins.

The sample consisted of PBMCs. Every receptor here comes from a woman under 30 in good health. Both conserved end residues are part of each CDR3. A D gene is named only where the DNA matches it firmly. Clone size is not always given. Where it is, it says once, few, many or a class for expanded clones.

abundance	d_gene	v_gene	j_gene	CDR3nt	CDR3aa
many	-	TRBV12-3/TRBV12-4	TRBJ1-5	TGTGCCAGCAGTTACCGCGGGGGCTCGAGCAATCAGCCCCAGCATTTT	CASSYRGGSSNQPQHF
few	-	TRBV28	TRBJ1-5	TGTGCCAGCAGTTTTAAGGGGTCAAAAAATCAGCCCCAGCATTTT	CASSFKGSKNQPQHF
-	-	TRBV7-9	TRBJ1-6	TGTGCCAGCAGCTTATTGGCGGGTTCGGAATCACCCCTCCACTTT	CASSLLAGSESPLHF
-	TRBD2	TRBV10-3	TRBJ2-3	TGTGCCATCAGTGAGACTAGCGGGGGGGCCATAGATACGCAGTATTTT	CAISETSGGAIDTQYF
-	-	TRBV12-3/TRBV12-4	TRBJ1-1	TGTGCCAGCAGCTGGGGGCCCCCGACTGAAGCTTTCTTT	CASSWGPPTEAFF
-	TRBD1	TRBV5-1	TRBJ1-5	TGCGCCAGTTTACAGGGGCTCGATCAGCCCCAGCATTTT	CASLQGLDQPQHF
few	-	TRBV10-3	TRBJ1-4	TGTGCCATCAGTGAGTCGGGCGGGAATGAAAAACTGTTTTTT	CAISESGGNEKLFF
many	TRBD1	TRBV12-3/TRBV12-4	TRBJ1-6	TGTGCCAGCAGTTTATCCGACAGGGGTAACTCACCCCTCCACTTT	CASSLSDRGNSPLHF
few	-	TRBV4-2	TRBJ2-1	TGTGCCAGCAGCCAAGATTCGGCCCCTAGTTACAATGAGCAGTTCTTC	CASSQDSAPSYNEQFF
few	TRBD2	TRBV9	TRBJ2-2	TGTGCCAGCAGCGGACTAGCGGGGAACACCGGGGAGCTGTTTTTT	CASSGLAGNTGELFF
few	-	TRBV12-3/TRBV12-4	TRBJ2-1	TGTGCCAGCAGTCTAGGGACCTTGTGGAATGAGCAGTTCTTC	CASSLGTLWNEQFF
many	-	TRBV19	TRBJ2-2	TGTGCCAGTAGTATGCCGCCGGCAGGAGCCTTGAACACCGGGGAGCTGTTTTTT	CASSMPPAGALNTGELFF
few	-	TRBV5-1	TRBJ2-3	TGCGCCAGCAGCTTGGCGGGATCCGGCACAGATACGCAGTATTTT	CASSLAGSGTDTQYF
many	TRBD1	TRBV6-1	TRBJ1-2	TGTGCCAGCAGTCCGCCGGGACAGGGGGATGGCTACACCTTC	CASSPPGQGDGYTF
many	TRBD2	TRBV20-1	TRBJ2-1	TGCAGTGCTCCAGGGACTAGCGGGAACAATGAGCAGTTCTTC	CSAPGTSGNNEQFF
few	-	TRBV20-1	TRBJ2-1	TGCAGTGCTTCACCGGATCCCTTTTCCTACAATGAGCAGTTCTTC	CSASPDPFSYNEQFF
many	-	TRBV24-1	TRBJ2-2	TGTGCCACCAGGAGAAGGGCCACCGGGGAGCTGTTTTTT	CATRRRATGELFF
few	-	TRBV28	TRBJ2-3	TGTGCCGCAGGGGGGGGCACCACAGATACGCAGTATTTT	CAAGGGTTDTQYF
many	-	TRBV10-1	TRBJ1-1	TGCGCCAGCAGCCAGGGTCACACTGAAGCTTTCTTT	CASSQGHTEAFF
few	TRBD1	TRBV7-8	TRBJ1-5	TGTGCCAGCAGCTTTTGGGGACAGGAGACTTATAGCAATCAGCCCCAGCATTTT	CASSFWGQETYSNQPQHF
few	-	TRBV10-3	TRBJ2-5	TGTGCCATCACCCCTACGGGACAAGAGACCCAGTACTTC	CAITPTGQETQYF
few	-	TRBV7-8	TRBJ1-2	TGTGCCAGCAGCTTAGTTGGGGGGGACTATGGCTACACCTTC	CASSLVGGDYGYTF
-	TRBD1	TRBV12-3/TRBV12-4	TRBJ2-2	TGTGCCACCAGACAGGGGGCGACCGGGGAGCTGTTTTTT	CATRQGATGELFF
-	-	TRBV12-3/TRBV12-4	TRBJ1-2	TGTGCCAGCGGAAAGCCTCCGGAGAACTATGGCTACACCTTC	CASGKPPENYGYTF
many	TRBD2	TRBV7-8	TRBJ2-7	TGTGCCAGCAGCTTAGGGCTAGCGGGAATGTACGAGCAGTACTTC	CASSLGLAGMYEQYF
many	-	TRBV7-7	TRBJ2-3	TGTGCCAGCAGCTTAGGTTGGGGCGATACGCAGTATTTT	CASSLGWGDTQYF
many	-	TRBV10-3	TRBJ2-2	TGTGCCATCAGTGTATCGGTCGCGGGCACCGGGGAGCTGTTTTTT	CAISVSVAGTGELFF
many	TRBD1	TRBV6-1	TRBJ2-7	TGTGCCAGCAGCCGGACAGGATCCTTCTACGAGCAGTACTTC	CASSRTGSFYEQYF
-	-	TRBV6-5	TRBJ1-2	TGTGCCAGCAGTTACTTGACCGGGACAAGCATCTTC	CASSYLTGTSIF
few	TRBD2	TRBV7-3	TRBJ2-3	TGTGCCAGCAGCGTAAAGGGTGGGACTAGCGTCCCAGATACGCAGTATTTT	CASSVKGGTSVPDTQYF
-	-	TRBV4-1	TRBJ2-2	TGCGCCAGCAGCCAAGGCTACAGCAGGGGCCCGAACACCGGGGAGCTGTTTTTT	CASSQGYSRGPNTGELFF
few	-	TRBV5-1	TRBJ2-2	TGCGCCAGCAGCGAAGACAGCAGAAACACCGGGGAGCTGTTTTTT	CASSEDSRNTGELFF
few	-	TRBV6-5	TRBJ2-1	TGTGCCAGCAGTTACTCGCACTGGTCGGGGGACAATGAGCAGTTCTTC	CASSYSHWSGDNEQFF
many	-	TRBV4-2	TRBJ2-1	TGTGCCAGCGCCCGGTCCCACTCCTACAATGAGCAGTTCTTC	CASARSHSYNEQFF
few	-	TRBV12-3/TRBV12-4	TRBJ2-1	TGTGCCAGCAGTTTCTCGCGGGGGCAGTACAATGAGCAGTTCTTC	CASSFSRGQYNEQFF
many	-	TRBV6-5	TRBJ2-1	TGTGCCAGCAGTTACCGTCCGGTAGGGTGGGGGGACAATGAGCAGTTCTTC	CASSYRPVGWGDNEQFF
few	TRBD2	TRBV12-3/TRBV12-4	TRBJ2-1	TGTGCCAGCAGTTTTCTTTCCCCCGGGACTAGCGGGAGTGTGGTCTTC	CASSFLSPGTSGSVVF
many	TRBD1	TRBV6-1	TRBJ1-2	TGTGCCAGCAGCACCGGGACAGGGGGCTATGGCTACACCTTC	CASSTGTGGYGYTF
-	TRBD1	TRBV28	TRBJ1-4	TGTGCCAGCAGTAATGCCCTCCGGGGCAGGGGGCTCGAAAAACTGTTTTTT	CASSNALRGRGLEKLFF
many	TRBD2	TRBV7-2	TRBJ2-3	TGTGCCAGCAGCTTAGTTAGCGGGGTACTCACAGATACGCAGTATTTT	CASSLVSGVLTDTQYF
few	TRBD1	TRBV5-1	TRBJ2-1	TGCGCCAGCAGCCCAATGGCCGGGACAGGGGGCAATGAGCAGTTCTTC	CASSPMAGTGGNEQFF
-	-	TRBV20-1	TRBJ2-1	TGCAGTGCTAGAGATTTGCCGATGCAGGGAACCTCCAATGAGCAGTTCTTC	CSARDLPMQGTSNEQFF
many	-	TRBV14	TRBJ2-5	TGTGCCAGCAGCCCGGACCTAAAGGGGGAGACCCAGTACTTC	CASSPDLKGETQYF
-	-	TRBV20-1	TRBJ2-1	TGCAGTGCTACGTCGGGCGAGCAAGCATGGAATGAGCAGTTCTTC	CSATSGEQAWNEQFF
-	TRBD2	TRBV7-3	TRBJ2-7	TGTGCCAGCAGCGACGGGAGTGCCGGGACTAGGACCTACGAGCAGTACTTC	CASSDGSAGTRTYEQYF
few	TRBD1	TRBV27	TRBJ2-7	TGTGCCAGCAGATTCAACAGGGGGAACGAGCAGTACTTC	CASRFNRGNEQYF
many	TRBD2	TRBV12-3/TRBV12-4	TRBJ2-4	TGTGCCAGCAGTCATCGACTAGCGGGAGAAGGGAACATTCAGTACTTC	CASSHRLAGEGNIQYF
-	-	TRBV9	TRBJ1-2	TGTGCCAGCAGCGTAGAATCCAGGGGCGATGGCTACACCTTC	CASSVESRGDGYTF
many	TRBD1	TRBV5-1	TRBJ1-2	TGCGCCAGCAGCTTGAACCCAGGACAGGGCCCACCATTTGGCTACACCTTC	CASSLNPGQGPPFGYTF
few	TRBD2	TRBV6-2/TRBV6-3	TRBJ2-3	TGTGCCACTACTCTCCGGGACAGGGGACTAGCGGGAAGCCAAAGCACAGATACGCAGTATTTT	CATTLRDRGLAGSQSTDTQYF
few	TRBD1	TRBV11-1	TRBJ2-1	TGTGCCAGCAGCCGTACTACCGGGACAGGGAGCTACAATGAGCAGTTCTTC	CASSRTTGTGSYNEQFF
few	-	TRBV21-1	TRBJ2-7	TGTGCCAGCAGCAAAGGGGGGTCAAAGGCATCGGGACTAGCGGGAGGGCCGTACGAGCAGTACTTC	CASSKGGSKASGLAGGPYEQYF
-	-	TRBV20-1	TRBJ2-7	TGCAGTGCTACTAGGGCAATCTACGAGCAGTACTTC	CSATRAIYEQYF
-	-	TRBV25-1	TRBJ1-2	TGTGCCAGCAGTGAAGCCTCTTGGTATGGCTACACCTTC	CASSEASWYGYTF
-	-	TRBV15	TRBJ1-2	TGTGCCACCAGCAGAGGGGCCGGATGGGGTCATGGCTACACCTTC	CATSRGAGWGHGYTF
-	-	TRBV28	TRBJ1-5	TGTGCCAGCAGACCCCGAATGGGGGGGGGCAATCAGCCCCAGCATTTT	CASRPRMGGGNQPQHF
-	-	TRBV29-1	TRBJ2-4	TGCAGCGTTGATGTTTTAGAGGGGGACATTCAGTACTTC	CSVDVLEGDIQYF